The following is a T cell receptor (beta chain) sequence with its context. This record comes from a study of blood T cell repertoires in COVID-19. Across the whole study: The United States, Italy and Spain provided the acute and convalescent COVID-19 samples. The cDNA or gDNA used as material had been derived from T cells, B-cell-depleted T cells, or PBMCs.

Original processing notes: Amplified reference gene primers provided the basis for estimating nucleated cell counts. Assay: immunoSEQ multiplex PCR; the TCRdb copy retains only in-frame clones and omits some. V and J calls and clone size follow that table, whereas D and trimming were derived from the DNA. This table has 90,000 to 110,000 clones, around four fifths appearing once. The germline V gene has CDR1 SGHTA and CDR2 FQGNSA. V gave up 5 bases and J gave up 4 bases, with 8 bases separating them. The CDR3 runs 12 residues. This sequence originates from a woman aged 55-69 years with acute or convalescent COVID-19. This chain connects TRBV7-2 to TRBJ1-2; D call uncertain. Sequenced sample: peripheral blood. Here the CDR3 reads CASSPKLYGYTF. The CDR3 bases are TGTGCCAGCAGCCCCAAGCTCTATGGCTACACCTTC.